This record covers a single T cell receptor (beta chain). The sample originates from a study of blood T cells in healthy people across ages. There are 14 residues in the CDR3. Trimming shortened V by 1 base and J by 5 bases, and 11 bases separated the two germline ends. The germline gives CDR1 SGHTA, CDR2 FQGNSA. For the second PCR, which ran for about 7 to 11 cycles, a sample-barcoded 5' primer and a J-beta primer mix were used. Each cDNA molecule carried a tag from a template-switch adaptor that contained 12 random nucleotides. MiXCR, applied by TCRdb to the 5' RACE reads, yields one record per CDR3 protein. This sample has about 580,000 distinct CDR3 sequences; 47% occur once, and the top ten carry roughly 25%.

The sequenced material came from blood. V gene TRBV7-2 combines with J gene TRBJ1-2; D is uncertain. The TCR originated in an elderly man in good health. The CDR3 sequence is CASSLVQVGYGYTF. The CDR3 DNA reads as TGTGCCAGCAGCTTAGTGCAGGTCGGATATGGCTACACCTTC.